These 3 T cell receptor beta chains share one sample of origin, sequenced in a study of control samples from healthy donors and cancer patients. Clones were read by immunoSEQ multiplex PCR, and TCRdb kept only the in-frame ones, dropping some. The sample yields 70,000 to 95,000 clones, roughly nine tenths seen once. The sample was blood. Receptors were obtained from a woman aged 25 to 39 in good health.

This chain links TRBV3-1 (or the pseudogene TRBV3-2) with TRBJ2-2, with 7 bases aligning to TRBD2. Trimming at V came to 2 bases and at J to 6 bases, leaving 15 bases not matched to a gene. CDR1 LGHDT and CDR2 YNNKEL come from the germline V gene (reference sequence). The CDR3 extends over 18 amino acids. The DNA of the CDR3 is TGTGCCAGCAGCCAACTCCCGACCGGGACTATAAGATCCGGGGAGCTGTTTTTT. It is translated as CASSQLPTGTIRSGELFF.

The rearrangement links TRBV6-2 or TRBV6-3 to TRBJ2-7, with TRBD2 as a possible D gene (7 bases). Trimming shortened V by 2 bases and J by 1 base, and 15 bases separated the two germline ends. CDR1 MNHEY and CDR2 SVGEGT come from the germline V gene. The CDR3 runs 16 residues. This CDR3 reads CASSYGAGALSYEQYF. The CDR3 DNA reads TGTGCCAGCAGTTACGGCGCGGGGGCCCTTTCCTACGAGCAGTACTTC.

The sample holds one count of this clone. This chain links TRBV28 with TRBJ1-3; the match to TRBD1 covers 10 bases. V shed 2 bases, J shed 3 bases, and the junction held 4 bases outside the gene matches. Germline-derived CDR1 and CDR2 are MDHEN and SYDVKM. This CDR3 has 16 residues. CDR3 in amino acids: CASSLPGTGVGNTIYF. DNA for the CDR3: TGTGCCAGCAGTTTACCCGGGACAGGGGTTGGAAACACCATATATTTT.